Below are 16 T cell receptor beta chains sequenced from a single sample in a study of shared clonotypes between healthy human individuals. TCRdb's copy holds only in-frame clones and misses some; the assay was immunoSEQ multiplex PCR. The sample lists hundreds of thousands of clones, less than 80% seen once, with around 1.8% in the top ten. Sequencing was carried out using memory CD4+ T cells sorted from blood. Documented subset: CD45RA-negative fraction. These receptors all come from a woman under 40 in good health.

This clone came up a few times. The chain employs TRBV30 and TRBJ1-2; TRBD1 aligns across 11 bases. V trimming: 6 bases; J trimming: 7 bases; junction bases outside the gene matches: 7. Germline loops: CDR1 GTSNPN, CDR2 SVGIG (reference sequence). The CDR3 has 13 residues. The CDR3 region has the DNA TGTGCCTGCAATCGGGGACAGGGGGTTGGCTACACCTTC. This encodes CACNRGQGVGYTF.

The chain joins TRBV15 to TRBJ2-7; 7 positions match TRBD2. With V trimmed by 5 bases and J by 9 bases, 7 bases remained unmatched. CDR1 and CDR2 from the germline V gene are LNHNV and YYDKDF (reference sequence). This CDR3 has 12 amino acids. CDR3 sequence reads: CATSGSSGTQYF. The CDR3 DNA is TGTGCCACCAGCGGTTCTAGCGGAACGCAGTACTTC.

This clone was observed a few times. This chain links TRBV7-3 with TRBJ2-2; no definite D call. Germline loops: CDR1 SGHTA, CDR2 FQGTGA. Trimming took off 5 bases at V and 9 bases at J, with 10 bases between the two ends. This CDR3 is 12 amino acids long. The DNA for the CDR3 is TGTGCCAGCAGCGCCGACAACCGGGAGCTGTTTTTT. It is translated as CASSADNRELFF.

The chain is built from TRBV19 and TRBJ1-5, with a possible D match to TRBD1 (6 bases). CDR1 LNHDA and CDR2 SQIVND come from the germline V gene (reference sequence). The length of the CDR3 is 14 residues. Trimming removed 5 bases at V and 3 bases at J, with 11 bases between. CDR3 sequence reads: CASSADRLNQPQHF. In DNA form, the CDR3 reads TGTGCCAGTAGTGCCGACAGGCTCAATCAGCCCCAGCATTTT.

The J gene is TRBJ1-2, the V gene TRBV7-9; D is ambiguous. In germline, CDR1 is SEHNR, CDR2 FQNEAQ (reference sequence). The CDR3 has 15 amino acids. V was pared by 0 bases and J by 4 bases, with 12 bases between. For the CDR3, the DNA is TGTGCCAGCAGCTTAGCGAGGGTCGGGCTCTATGGCTACACCTTC. Its protein is CASSLARVGLYGYTF.

The rearrangement uses TRBV7-8 and TRBJ2-3; D is perhaps TRBD1 (6 bases). This CDR3 has 16 amino acids. The germline gives CDR1 SGHVS, CDR2 FQNEAQ. Trimming took off 5 bases at V and 6 bases at J, with 21 bases between the two ends. This CDR3 reads CASSRRQDPAEDTQYF. The DNA of the CDR3 is TGTGCCAGCAGCCGTCGACAGGACCCCGCCGAGGATACGCAGTATTTT. The variable domain in full, completed from reference TRBV7-8 and TRBJ2-3, reads GAGVSQSPRYKVAKRGQDVALRCDPISGHVSLFWYQQALGQGPEFLTYFQNEAQLDKSGLPSDRFFAERPEGSVSTLKIQRTQQEDSAVYLCASSRRQDPAEDTQYFGPGTRLTVL.

This clone was detected once. The chain employs TRBV5-1 and TRBJ1-1, with D possibly TRBD1 on 5 matching bases. V was clipped by 2 bases and J by 5 bases, with 10 bases between them. The CDR3 spans 13 residues. CDR1 is SGHRS, CDR2 YFSETQ, per germline. Here the CDR3 reads CASSFQGRTEAFF. The CDR3 coding sequence is TGCGCCAGCAGCTTCCAGGGCCGGACTGAAGCTTTCTTT. Supplemented by reference TRBV5-1 and TRBJ1-1, the full variable domain reads KAGVTQTPRYLIKTRGQQVTLSCSPISGHRSVSWYQQTPGQGLQFLFEYFSETQRNKGNFPGRFSGRQFSNSRSEMNVSTLELGDSALYLCASSFQGRTEAFFGQGTRLTVV.

There are a few counts of this clone. The V call is TRBV11-2, the J call TRBJ1-2, with 7 bases aligning to TRBD1. The CDR3 covers 13 residues. From germline, CDR1 is SGHAT and CDR2 FQNNGV. Unmatched junction bases numbered 6, after V lost 5 bases and J lost 6 bases. Written as DNA, the CDR3 is TGTGCCAGCAGCGTACAGGGGTGGGATGGCTACACCTTC. Protein product: CASSVQGWDGYTF.

The gene calls are TRBV10-3 and TRBJ1-1, with 7 bases aligning to TRBD1. V shed 7 bases, J shed 3 bases, and the junction held 2 bases outside the gene matches. The length of the CDR3 is 12 residues. From germline, CDR1 is ENHRY and CDR2 SYGVKD. The CDR3 sequence is CAIKQGDTEAFF. The CDR3 coding sequence is TGTGCCATCAAGCAGGGGGACACTGAAGCTTTCTTT.

The chain uses TRBV27 and TRBJ2-7, with TRBD2 matching 11 bases. Trimming at V came to 0 bases and at J to 6 bases, leaving 1 base not matched to a gene. This CDR3 contains 14 residues. Germline CDR1 MNHEY, CDR2 SMNVEV (reference sequence). The CDR3 DNA sequence: TGTGCCAGCAGTTTATCACTAGCGGGAGCCGAGCAGTACTTC. It yields the protein CASSLSLAGAEQYF.

This clone was counted only a few times. This chain joins TRBV2 and TRBJ1-4; D ambiguous. In germline, CDR1 is SNHLY, CDR2 FYNNEI. V lost 5 bases and J 2 bases, leaving 6 bases between the germline ends. This CDR3 spans 13 amino acids. For the CDR3, the DNA is TGTGCCAGCAGTCGCCAGACTAATGAAAAACTGTTTTTT. It specifies CASSRQTNEKLFF.

The gene calls are TRBV6-4 and TRBJ2-1; 8 bases line up with TRBD2. Germline V gene data show CDR1 as MRHNA and CDR2 as SNTAGT. The V segment lost 2 bases and the J segment 6 bases; nucleotides outside the gene matches: 6. CDR3 length: 15 residues. The CDR3 region is CASSDPGLGSNEQFF. The CDR3 DNA follows: TGTGCCAGCAGTGACCCGGGACTAGGGTCCAATGAGCAGTTCTTC.

The chain joins TRBV6-5 to TRBJ1-2; D might be TRBD1 (5 bases). The CDR3 runs to 16 residues. Germline values: CDR1 MNHEY, CDR2 SVGAGI. V lost 0 bases and J lost 7, with 18 bases in between. As DNA, the CDR3 is TGTGCCAGCAGTTACTCGAGAGGAGGGGAGGGTACTGGCTACACCTTC. Translated, it gives CASSYSRGGEGTGYTF.

The chain employs TRBV7-3 and TRBJ1-2, with D maybe TRBD1 (6 bases). Germline CDR1 is SGHTA and CDR2 is FQGTGA. The CDR3 covers 13 residues. V lost 7 bases and J lost 3, with 12 bases in between. CDR3 coding DNA: TGTGCCAGCATCAACAGGGTCTACTATGGCTACACCTTC. Amino acid sequence: CASINRVYYGYTF.

J is TRBJ1-4 and V is TRBV7-6; D remains ambiguous. V was trimmed by 4 bases and J by 0 bases, leaving 3 bases between them. This CDR3 contains 13 residues. From germline, CDR1 is SGHVS and CDR2 FNYEAQ. CDR3 residues: CASSYSTNEKLFF. CDR3 DNA sequence: TGTGCCAGCAGCTATTCAACTAATGAAAAACTGTTTTTT. Together with reference TRBV7-6 and TRBJ1-4, the CDR3 gives the full variable domain: GAGVSQSPRYKVTKRGQDVALRCDPISGHVSLYWYRQALGQGPEFLTYFNYEAQQDKSGLPNDRFSAERPEGSISTLTIQRTEQRDSAMYRCASSYSTNEKLFFGSGTQLSVL.

The chain recombines TRBV4-1 with TRBJ1-2, with TRBD1 identical over 9 bases. This CDR3 is 13 amino acids long. Germline CDR1 and CDR2: MGHRA and YSYEKL. The V gene end was trimmed by 6 bases and the J gene end by 4 bases; junction bases not matched to a gene: 3. The chain's CDR3 is CASRDRGAYGYTF. As DNA, the CDR3 is TGCGCCAGCAGAGACAGGGGGGCCTATGGCTACACCTTC.